These 23 T cell receptor beta chains share one sample of origin, sequenced in a study of cytomegalovirus exposure and HLA in healthy donors. Both 60 Vbeta primers and 13 Jbeta primers went into the PCR. Sequencing used immunoSEQ multiplex PCR; TCRdb keeps in-frame clones, though not all of them. The top ten hold roughly 7% of the sample, which has 130,000 or so clones, about 9.1% seen once. The sequencing sample was made of PBMCs. The receptors were sampled from a woman between 40 and 50 years old in good health and CMV-seropositive.

This clone was counted a few times. This chain connects TRBV5-6 to TRBJ1-3; D possibly corresponds to TRBD1 (5 bases). This CDR3 comprises 16 residues. The germline V gene has CDR1 SGHDT and CDR2 YYEEEE. V lost 0 bases to trimming and J lost 3 bases, with 13 bases between them. The CDR3: CASSLVGRQGGNTIYF. CDR3 bases: TGTGCCAGCAGCTTGGTCGGCAGGCAGGGTGGAAACACCATATATTTT.

V usage is TRBV19 and J usage is TRBJ2-3, with a weak D call TRBD1 (6 bases). Germline CDR1 reads LNHDA; CDR2 reads SQIVND (reference sequence). The CDR3 contains 14 residues. V lost 2 bases, J lost 3 bases, and 9 bases lay in between. The DNA of the CDR3 is TGTGCCAGTAGTATAAAACAGGGAACAGATACGCAGTATTTT. As protein: CASSIKQGTDTQYF.

This clone showed up just a few times. Other DNA sequences in the sample encode the same CDR3. The chain uses TRBV7-8 and TRBJ1-1; TRBD1 is a possible D gene (5 bases). Deletions cut 0 bases from V and 8 bases from J, with 13 bases between. The CDR3 has 14 residues. CDR1 is SGHVS and CDR2 is FQNEAQ in the germline V gene. Written as DNA, the CDR3 is TGTGCCAGCAGCTTAGCCGGGGGATCAGGCGAAGCTTTCTTT. It specifies CASSLAGGSGEAFF.

The V call is TRBV6-6, the J call TRBJ2-3; possibly TRBD1 for D (5 bases). Trimming cost V 5 bases and J 4 bases, with 13 bases left between them. The CDR3 length is 14 residues. Germline V lookup: CDR1 MNHNY, CDR2 SVGAGI (reference sequence). The CDR3 DNA is TGTGCCAGCAGTAACCCCCTAGGGGCAGATACGCAGTATTTT. This sequence encodes CASSNPLGADTQYF.

This chain connects TRBV19 to TRBJ2-5, with D uncertain. Germline-derived CDR1 and CDR2 are LNHDA and SQIVND (reference sequence). The CDR3 loop spans 12 amino acids. V gave up 5 bases and J gave up 4 bases, with 8 bases separating them. For the CDR3, the DNA is TGTGCCAGTAGTTCCGGTAGAGAGACCCAGTACTTC. Translated, it gives CASSSGRETQYF.

This clone was counted a few times. J is TRBJ2-1 and V is TRBV15, with unresolved D. CDR1 and CDR2 from the germline V gene are LNHNV and YYDKDF (reference sequence). This CDR3 is built from 12 residues. Trimming cost V 0 bases and J 10 bases, with 7 bases left between them. As DNA, the CDR3 is TGTGCCACCAGCAGAGATACCAGAGAGCAGTTCTTC. It translates to CATSRDTREQFF.

This clone has just a few counts. The V call is TRBV21-1, the J call TRBJ2-7; the D segment call TRBD2 is taken from the table without a DNA check. TRBV21-1 is annotated as a pseudogene. This CDR3 has 13 amino acids. The CDR3 protein is CASSKEREYEQYF. As DNA, the CDR3 is TGTGCCAGCAGCAAAGAACGGGAGTACGAGCAGTACTTC.

The chain links TRBV29-1 to TRBJ2-5; TRBD1 matches 8 bases. The closer fit of TRBJ2-7 to the DNA end suggests the J call may be wrong. The CDR3 runs to 14 residues. Germline CDR1 SQVTM, CDR2 ANQGSEA. The CDR3 DNA reads TGCAGCGTTAGGGACAGGCCCAACTCCTACGAGCAGTACTTC. Its protein is CSVRDRPNSYEQYF.

V gene TRBV25-1 combines with J gene TRBJ2-3; D might be TRBD1 (5 bases). There are 15 residues in the CDR3. CDR1 is MGHDK, CDR2 SYGVNS, per germline. V lost 4 bases to trimming and J lost 0 bases, with 11 bases between them. In DNA form, the CDR3 reads TGTGCCAGCAGTGTAGGTCAGGGAAGCACAGATACGCAGTATTTT. The encoded protein is CASSVGQGSTDTQYF.

The chain combines TRBV5-6 with TRBJ1-2, with TRBD1 matching over 7 bases. The CDR3 extends over 15 amino acids. V lost 1 base and J lost 2; bases outside the gene matches: 5. The germline V gene has CDR1 SGHDT and CDR2 YYEEEE. CDR3 in amino acids: CASSLTAGGNYGYTF. The CDR3 DNA reads as TGTGCCAGCAGCTTGACCGCAGGGGGGAACTATGGCTACACCTTC.

In its sample, this clone was seen a few times. The chain couples TRBV27 to TRBJ1-1; a possible D gene is TRBD1 (5 bases). CDR3 length: 14 amino acids. Germline V lookup: CDR1 MNHEY, CDR2 SMNVEV (reference sequence). V lost 1 base to trimming and J lost 6 bases, with 12 bases between them. CDR3 DNA: TGTGCCAGCAGTTTATATAGGGGAGGATCTGAAGCTTTCTTT. Residues: CASSLYRGGSEAFF.

There are a few counts of this clone. The chain employs TRBV29-1 and TRBJ2-2; D perhaps matches TRBD2 (6 bases). Looked up from germline, CDR1 is SQVTM and CDR2 is ANQGSEA. V was trimmed by 7 bases and J by 0 bases, leaving 12 bases between them. This CDR3 is 14 amino acids long. CDR3 in DNA: TGCAGCGCACTCCGCGGGACGAACACCGGGGAGCTGTTTTTT. Protein product: CSALRGTNTGELFF.

In this sample, this clone turned up a few times. V usage is TRBV18 and J usage is TRBJ1-2; unclear D gene. The CDR3 sequence is 13 residues long. With 6 bases removed from V and 5 bases from J, the gap between germline ends came to 13 bases. Germline CDR1 KGHSH, CDR2 LQKENI. Here the CDR3 reads CASSTPGLYGYTF. The CDR3 DNA follows: TGTGCCAGCTCGACCCCAGGATTATATGGCTACACCTTC.

The chain carries TRBV19 and TRBJ2-5; 8 bases fit TRBD1. The CDR3 totals 15 residues. From germline, CDR1 is LNHDA and CDR2 SQIVND (reference sequence). V was clipped by 3 bases and J by 5 bases; unmatched bases: 8. This CDR3 is CASSITGQGRETQYF. The CDR3 DNA follows: TGTGCCAGTAGTATCACAGGACAGGGTCGGGAGACCCAGTACTTC. The full variable domain, with the rest looked up from reference TRBV19 and TRBJ2-5, is DGGITQSPKYLFRKEGQNVTLSCEQNLNHDAMYWYRQDPGQGLRLIYYSQIVNDFQKGDIAEGYSVSREKKESFPLTVTSAQKNPTAFYLCASSITGQGRETQYFGPGTRLLVL.

A few counts support this clone. For the CDR3, the DNA is TGTGCCAGCAGCGTCGATGCCAGGGGGCTCTGGAATGAGCAGTTCTTC. Protein product: CASSVDARGLWNEQFF. The rearrangement links TRBV9 to TRBJ2-1; 8 bases line up with TRBD1. CDR3 length: 16 residues. Germline CDR1 SGDLS, CDR2 YYNGEE. Unmatched junction bases numbered 11, after V lost 2 bases and J lost 7 bases.

The chain recombines TRBV5-1 with TRBJ2-1, with 7 nucleotides matching TRBD1. The germline CDR1 and CDR2 sequences are SGHRS and YFSETQ. V lost 2 bases to trimming and J lost 8 bases; unmatched junction nucleotides: 10. This CDR3 has 15 residues. The chain's CDR3 is CASSFFDRDNHEQFF. DNA of the CDR3: TGCGCCAGCAGCTTTTTTGACAGGGACAACCATGAGCAGTTCTTC.

The chain is built from TRBV4-3 and TRBJ2-2, with TRBD2 matching over 9 bases. This CDR3 has 16 residues. Germline CDR1 reads LGHNA; CDR2 reads YSLEER. V dropped 0 bases and J dropped 8; count of bases not matched to a gene: 7. The CDR3 spells CASSQDLAGTIGELFF. As DNA, the CDR3 is TGCGCCAGCAGCCAAGATCTAGCGGGGACCATTGGGGAGCTGTTTTTT.

A few counts support this clone. The V and J genes are TRBV5-1 and TRBJ2-3; tentatively, D is TRBD1 (5 bases). Germline V gives CDR1 SGHRS, CDR2 YFSETQ. This CDR3 has 15 residues. V was shortened by 1 base and J by 3 bases, with 12 bases between the two germline ends. The CDR3 is CASSLSRVRTDTQYF. The DNA for the CDR3 is TGCGCCAGCAGCTTGAGCAGGGTCAGAACAGATACGCAGTATTTT.

This clone came up a few times. The V and J genes are TRBV13 and TRBJ1-6; TRBD1 agrees at 10 bases. This CDR3 comprises 15 residues. Germline lookup yields CDR1 PRHDT and CDR2 FYEKMQ (reference sequence). V lost 2 bases, J lost 9 bases, and 4 bases stayed unmatched. The CDR3 here is CASSLHGQGGSPLHF. CDR3 bases: TGTGCCAGCAGCTTACATGGACAGGGGGGTTCACCCCTCCACTTT.

This clone has just a few counts. This sequence joins TRBV25-1 and TRBJ2-7, with D possibly TRBD2 on 7 matching bases. Per the germline V gene, CDR1 is MGHDK and CDR2 is SYGVNS. Trimming stripped 4 bases from V and 3 bases from J, with 25 bases between. The CDR3 runs 18 residues. The CDR3 reads CASSGLTGTQRGLYEQYF. Here the CDR3 DNA reads TGTGCCAGCAGTGGATTGACCGGGACACAGCGGGGCCTCTACGAGCAGTACTTC.

V is TRBV9 and J is TRBJ1-1; D possibly corresponds to TRBD1 (6 bases). Trimming left V 0 bases short and J 2 bases short, with 8 bases between. This CDR3 has 14 amino acids. The germline gives CDR1 SGDLS, CDR2 YYNGEE. CDR3 region: CASSVGGQNTEAFF. The DNA of the CDR3 is TGTGCCAGCAGCGTAGGGGGACAAAACACTGAAGCTTTCTTT.

This clone was counted between two and nine times. The chain has TRBV5-1 and TRBJ1-2, with no clear D. The V end lost 0 bases, the J end lost 6 bases, and 21 bases lay between the germline ends. The CDR3 loop spans 17 amino acids. Germline-derived CDR1 and CDR2 are SGHRS and YFSETQ. CDR3 sequence: CASSLEGRTGALHGYTF. The CDR3 DNA reads TGCGCCAGCAGCTTGGAGGGAAGAACGGGAGCGCTGCATGGCTACACCTTC. The full variable domain, with the rest looked up from reference TRBV5-1 and TRBJ1-2, is KAGVTQTPRYLIKTRGQQVTLSCSPISGHRSVSWYQQTPGQGLQFLFEYFSETQRNKGNFPGRFSGRQFSNSRSEMNVSTLELGDSALYLCASSLEGRTGALHGYTFGSGTRLTVV.

This clone has only a few counts. The gene calls are TRBV10-3 and TRBJ2-7, with a possible D match to TRBD1 (5 bases). CDR3 length: 12 residues. Germline CDR1 ENHRY, CDR2 SYGVKD. Trimming took off 7 bases at V and 2 bases at J, with 9 bases between the two ends. The CDR3 sequence is CAITPTAYEQYF. The DNA of the CDR3 is TGTGCCATCACTCCGACAGCCTACGAGCAGTACTTC.